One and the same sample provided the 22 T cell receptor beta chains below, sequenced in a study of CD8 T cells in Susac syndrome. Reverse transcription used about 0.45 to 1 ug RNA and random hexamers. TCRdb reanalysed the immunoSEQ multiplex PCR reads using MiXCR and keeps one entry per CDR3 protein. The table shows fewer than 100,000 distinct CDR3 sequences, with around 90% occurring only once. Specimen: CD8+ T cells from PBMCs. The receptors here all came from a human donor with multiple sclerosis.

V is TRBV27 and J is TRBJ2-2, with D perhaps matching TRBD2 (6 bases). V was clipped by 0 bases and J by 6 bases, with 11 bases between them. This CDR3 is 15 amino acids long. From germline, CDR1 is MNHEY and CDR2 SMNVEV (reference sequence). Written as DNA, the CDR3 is TGTGCCAGCAGTTTATCGATGGGGGGTGCCGGGGAGCTGTTTTTT. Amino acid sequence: CASSLSMGGAGELFF.

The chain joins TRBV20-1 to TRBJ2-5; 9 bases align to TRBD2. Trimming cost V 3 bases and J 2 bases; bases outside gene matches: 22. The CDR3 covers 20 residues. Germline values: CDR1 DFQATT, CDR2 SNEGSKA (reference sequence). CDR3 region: CSASETRNAVAGGQQETQYF. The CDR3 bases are TGCAGTGCTAGCGAGACAAGAAACGCTGTTGCGGGAGGGCAGCAAGAGACCCAGTACTTC.

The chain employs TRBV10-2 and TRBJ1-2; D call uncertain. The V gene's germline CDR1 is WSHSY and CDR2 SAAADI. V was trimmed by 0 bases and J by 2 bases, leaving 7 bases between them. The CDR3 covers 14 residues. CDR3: CASSESTGNYGYTF. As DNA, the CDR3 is TGCGCCAGCAGTGAGTCGACGGGGAACTATGGCTACACCTTC.

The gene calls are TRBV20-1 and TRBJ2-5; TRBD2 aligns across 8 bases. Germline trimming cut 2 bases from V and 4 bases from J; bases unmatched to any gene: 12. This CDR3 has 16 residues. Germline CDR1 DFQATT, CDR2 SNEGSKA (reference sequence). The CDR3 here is CSARLVGRAWLETQYF. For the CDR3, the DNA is TGCAGTGCTAGATTAGTCGGGAGGGCCTGGTTAGAGACCCAGTACTTC.

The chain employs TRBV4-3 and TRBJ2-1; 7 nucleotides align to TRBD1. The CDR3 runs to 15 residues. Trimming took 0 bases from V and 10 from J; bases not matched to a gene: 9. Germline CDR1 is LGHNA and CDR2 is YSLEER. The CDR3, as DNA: TGCGCCAGCAGCCAAGATCTGAGACAGGGCGAGGAGCAGTTCTTC. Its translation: CASSQDLRQGEEQFF.

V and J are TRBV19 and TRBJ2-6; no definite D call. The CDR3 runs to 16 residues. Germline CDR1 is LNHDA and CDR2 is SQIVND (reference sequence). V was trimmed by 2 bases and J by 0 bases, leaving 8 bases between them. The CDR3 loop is CASSIYANSGANVLTF. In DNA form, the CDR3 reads TGTGCCAGTAGTATATATGCGAACTCTGGGGCCAACGTCCTGACTTTC.

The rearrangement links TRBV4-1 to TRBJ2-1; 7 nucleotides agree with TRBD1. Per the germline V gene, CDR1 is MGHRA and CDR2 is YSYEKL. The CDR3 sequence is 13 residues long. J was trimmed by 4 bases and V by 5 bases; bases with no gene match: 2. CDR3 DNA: TGCGCCAGCAGCGGACAGGATTACAATGAGCAGTTCTTC. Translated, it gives CASSGQDYNEQFF.

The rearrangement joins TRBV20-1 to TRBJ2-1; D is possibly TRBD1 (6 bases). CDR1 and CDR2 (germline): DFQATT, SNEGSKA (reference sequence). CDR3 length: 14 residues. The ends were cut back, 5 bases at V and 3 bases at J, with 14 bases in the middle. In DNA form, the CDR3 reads TGCAGTGCTTCCGGGACCAGGGGCTACAATGAGCAGTTCTTC. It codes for CSASGTRGYNEQFF.

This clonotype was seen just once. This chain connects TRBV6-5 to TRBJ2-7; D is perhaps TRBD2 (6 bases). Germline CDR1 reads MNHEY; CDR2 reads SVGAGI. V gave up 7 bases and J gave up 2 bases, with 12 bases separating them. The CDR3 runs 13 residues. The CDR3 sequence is CASKAGPPYEQYF. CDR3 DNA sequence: TGTGCCAGCAAAGCGGGCCCTCCCTACGAGCAGTACTTC.

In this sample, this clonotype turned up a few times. The CDR3: CASSLASGETQYF. In nucleotides, the CDR3 is TGTGCCAGCAGTTTAGCAAGTGGAGAGACCCAGTACTTC. The rearrangement uses TRBV12-3 or TRBV12-4 and TRBJ2-5; the D is unclear. V lost 0 bases to trimming and J lost 4 bases, with 6 bases between them. The CDR3 is 13 residues long.

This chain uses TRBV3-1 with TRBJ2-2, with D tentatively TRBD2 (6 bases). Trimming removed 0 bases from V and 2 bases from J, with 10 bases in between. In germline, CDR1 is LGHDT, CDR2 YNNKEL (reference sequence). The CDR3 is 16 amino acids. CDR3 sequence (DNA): TGTGCCAGCAGCCAAGATTGGGACTTTAACACCGGGGAGCTGTTTTTT. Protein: CASSQDWDFNTGELFF.

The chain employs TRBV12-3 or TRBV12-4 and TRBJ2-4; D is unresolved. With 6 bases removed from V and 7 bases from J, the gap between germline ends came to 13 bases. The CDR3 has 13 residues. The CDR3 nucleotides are TGTGCCAGCAGGCCCCAGGATTTGAACATTCAGTACTTC. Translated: CASRPQDLNIQYF.

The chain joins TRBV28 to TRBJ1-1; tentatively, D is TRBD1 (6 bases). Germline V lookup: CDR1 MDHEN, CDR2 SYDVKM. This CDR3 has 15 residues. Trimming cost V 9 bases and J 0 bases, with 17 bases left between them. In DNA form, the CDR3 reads TGTGCCAGTCCCGGGCGGGGGGCGATGAACACTGAAGCTTTCTTT. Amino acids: CASPGRGAMNTEAFF.

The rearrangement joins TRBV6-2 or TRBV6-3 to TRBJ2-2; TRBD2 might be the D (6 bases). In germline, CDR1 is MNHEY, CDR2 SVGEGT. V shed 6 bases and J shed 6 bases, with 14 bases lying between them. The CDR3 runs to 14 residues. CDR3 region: CASSAIGGAGELFF. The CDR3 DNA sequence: TGTGCCAGCAGCGCAATTGGAGGGGCCGGGGAGCTGTTTTTT.

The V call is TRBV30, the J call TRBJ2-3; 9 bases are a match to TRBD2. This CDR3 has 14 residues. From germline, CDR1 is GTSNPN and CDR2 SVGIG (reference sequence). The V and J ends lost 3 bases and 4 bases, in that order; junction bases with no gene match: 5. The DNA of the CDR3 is TGTGCCTGGAGGGTGGCGGGAGGGCCAGATACGCAGTATTTT. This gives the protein CAWRVAGGPDTQYF.

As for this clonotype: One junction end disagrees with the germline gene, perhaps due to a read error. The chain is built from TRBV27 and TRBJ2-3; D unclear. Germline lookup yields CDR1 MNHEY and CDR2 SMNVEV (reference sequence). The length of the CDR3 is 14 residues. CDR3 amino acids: CASSLYGYTDTHYF. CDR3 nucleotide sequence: TGTGCCAGCAGTTTATACGGCTACACAGATACGCATTATTTT.

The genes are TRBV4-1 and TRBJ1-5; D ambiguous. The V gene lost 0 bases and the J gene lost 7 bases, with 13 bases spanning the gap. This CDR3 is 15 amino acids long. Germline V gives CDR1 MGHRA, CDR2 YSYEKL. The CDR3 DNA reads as TGCGCCAGCAGCCAAGATAGGGCCTTTGGACAGCCCCAGCATTTT. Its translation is CASSQDRAFGQPQHF.

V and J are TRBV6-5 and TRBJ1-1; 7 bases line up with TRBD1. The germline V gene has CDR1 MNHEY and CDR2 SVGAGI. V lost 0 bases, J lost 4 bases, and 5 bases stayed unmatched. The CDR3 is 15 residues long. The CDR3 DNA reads TGTGCCAGCAGTTACTCCACAGGGGTAAGCACTGAAGCTTTCTTT. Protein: CASSYSTGVSTEAFF.

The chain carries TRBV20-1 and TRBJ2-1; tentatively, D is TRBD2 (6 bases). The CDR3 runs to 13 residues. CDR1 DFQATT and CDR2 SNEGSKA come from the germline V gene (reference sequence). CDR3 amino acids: CNAIPGVYNEQFF. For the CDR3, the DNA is TGCAATGCCATCCCGGGAGTCTACAATGAGCAGTTCTTC.

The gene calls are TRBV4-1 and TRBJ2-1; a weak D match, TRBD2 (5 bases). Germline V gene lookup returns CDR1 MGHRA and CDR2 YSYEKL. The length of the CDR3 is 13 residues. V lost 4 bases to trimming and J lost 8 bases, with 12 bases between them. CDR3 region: CASSPLGVDEQFF. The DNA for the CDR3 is TGCGCCAGCAGCCCACTAGGAGTCGATGAGCAGTTCTTC.

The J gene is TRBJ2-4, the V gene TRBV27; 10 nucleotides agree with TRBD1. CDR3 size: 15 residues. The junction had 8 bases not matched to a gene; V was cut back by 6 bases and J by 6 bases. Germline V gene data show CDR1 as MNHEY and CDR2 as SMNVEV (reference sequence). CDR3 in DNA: TGTGCCAGCAGCGCCCCGACAGGGGGCGGAAACATTCAGTACTTC. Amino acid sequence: CASSAPTGGGNIQYF.

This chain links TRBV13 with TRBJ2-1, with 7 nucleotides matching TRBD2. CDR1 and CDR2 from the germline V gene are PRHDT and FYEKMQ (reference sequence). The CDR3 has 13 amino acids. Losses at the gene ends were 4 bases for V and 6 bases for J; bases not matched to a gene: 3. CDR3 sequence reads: CASSYAGVNEQFF. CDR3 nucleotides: TGTGCCAGCAGCTACGCGGGGGTCAATGAGCAGTTCTTC. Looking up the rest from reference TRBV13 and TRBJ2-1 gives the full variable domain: AAGVIQSPRHLIKEKRETATLKCYPIPRHDTVYWYQQGPGQDPQFLISFYEKMQSDKGSIPDRFSAQQFSDYHSELNMSSLELGDSALYFCASSYAGVNEQFFGPGTRLTVL.